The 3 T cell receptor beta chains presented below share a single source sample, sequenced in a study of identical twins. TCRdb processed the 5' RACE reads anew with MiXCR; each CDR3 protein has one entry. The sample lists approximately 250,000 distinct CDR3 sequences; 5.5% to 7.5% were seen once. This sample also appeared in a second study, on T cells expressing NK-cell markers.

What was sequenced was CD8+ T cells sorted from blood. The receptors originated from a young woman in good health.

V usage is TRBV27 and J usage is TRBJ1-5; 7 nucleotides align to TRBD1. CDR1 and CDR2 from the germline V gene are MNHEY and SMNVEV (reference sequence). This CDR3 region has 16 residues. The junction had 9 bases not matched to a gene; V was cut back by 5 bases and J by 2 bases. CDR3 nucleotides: TGTGCCAGCAGTCCCTCAACAGGGGCGGGCAATCAGCCCCAGCATTTT. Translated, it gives CASSPSTGAGNQPQHF.

The CDR3 nucleotides read TGTGCCAGCAGCGTATCAGCCGAAGGGGAGGACTTCACAGATACGCAGTATTTT. It yields the protein CASSVSAEGEDFTDTQYF. The chain carries TRBV9 and TRBJ2-3; TRBD2 might be the D (6 bases). The ends were cut back, 1 base at V and 2 bases at J, with 20 bases in the middle. The CDR3 has 18 residues. Germline lookup yields CDR1 SGDLS and CDR2 YYNGEE.

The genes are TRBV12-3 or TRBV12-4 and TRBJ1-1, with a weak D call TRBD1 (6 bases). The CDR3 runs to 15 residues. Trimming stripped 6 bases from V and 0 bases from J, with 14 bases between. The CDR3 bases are TGTGCCAGCAGATTACGGACAGCCTTGAACACTGAAGCTTTCTTT. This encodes CASRLRTALNTEAFF.